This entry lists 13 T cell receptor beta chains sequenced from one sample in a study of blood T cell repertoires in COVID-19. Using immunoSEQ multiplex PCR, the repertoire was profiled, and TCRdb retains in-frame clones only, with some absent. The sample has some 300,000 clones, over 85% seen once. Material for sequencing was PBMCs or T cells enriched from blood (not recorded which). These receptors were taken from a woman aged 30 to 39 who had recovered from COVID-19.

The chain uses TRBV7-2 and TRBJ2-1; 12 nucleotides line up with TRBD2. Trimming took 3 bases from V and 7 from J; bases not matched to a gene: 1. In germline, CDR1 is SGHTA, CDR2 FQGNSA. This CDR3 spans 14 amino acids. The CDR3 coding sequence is TGTGCCAGCAGCTTGACTAGCGGGAGTAATGAGCAGTTCTTC. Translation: CASSLTSGSNEQFF.

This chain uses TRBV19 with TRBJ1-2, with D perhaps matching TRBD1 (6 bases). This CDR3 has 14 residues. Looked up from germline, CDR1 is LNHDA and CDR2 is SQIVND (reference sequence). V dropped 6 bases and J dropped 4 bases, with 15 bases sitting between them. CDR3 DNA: TGTGCCAGTAGGCTACAGGGCGGCGGCTATGGCTACACCTTC. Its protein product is CASRLQGGGYGYTF.

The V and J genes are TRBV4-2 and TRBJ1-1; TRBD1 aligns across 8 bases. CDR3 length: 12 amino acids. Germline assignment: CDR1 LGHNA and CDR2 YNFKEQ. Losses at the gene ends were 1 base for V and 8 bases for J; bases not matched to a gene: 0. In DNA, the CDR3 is TGTGCCAGCAGCCAAGGGACAGGGGAAGCTTTCTTT. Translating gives CASSQGTGEAFF.

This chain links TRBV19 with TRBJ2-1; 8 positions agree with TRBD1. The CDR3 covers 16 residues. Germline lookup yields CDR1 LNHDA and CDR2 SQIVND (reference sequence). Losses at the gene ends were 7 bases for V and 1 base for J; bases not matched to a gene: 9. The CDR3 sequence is CASTSQGAGSYNEQFF. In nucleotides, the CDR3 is TGTGCCAGTACCTCCCAGGGGGCGGGTTCCTACAATGAGCAGTTCTTC.

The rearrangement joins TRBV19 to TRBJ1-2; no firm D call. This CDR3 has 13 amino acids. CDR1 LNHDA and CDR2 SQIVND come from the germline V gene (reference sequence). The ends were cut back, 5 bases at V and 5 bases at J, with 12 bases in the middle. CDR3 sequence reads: CASSPGFLYGYTF. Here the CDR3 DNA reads TGTGCCAGTAGTCCCGGGTTTCTTTATGGCTACACCTTC.

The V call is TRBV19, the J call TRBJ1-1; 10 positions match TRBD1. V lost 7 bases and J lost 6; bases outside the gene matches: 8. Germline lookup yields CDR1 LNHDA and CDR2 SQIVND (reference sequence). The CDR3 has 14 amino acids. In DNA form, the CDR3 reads TGTGCCAGTACCTTGACAGGGGGCGAAGCTGAAGCTTTCTTT. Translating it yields CASTLTGGEAEAFF.

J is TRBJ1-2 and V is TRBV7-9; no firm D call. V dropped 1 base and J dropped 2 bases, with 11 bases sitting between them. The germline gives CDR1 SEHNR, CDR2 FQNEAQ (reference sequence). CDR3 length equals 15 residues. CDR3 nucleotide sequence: TGTGCCAGCAGCTTAGGGGCATCATTCAACTATGGCTACACCTTC. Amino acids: CASSLGASFNYGYTF.

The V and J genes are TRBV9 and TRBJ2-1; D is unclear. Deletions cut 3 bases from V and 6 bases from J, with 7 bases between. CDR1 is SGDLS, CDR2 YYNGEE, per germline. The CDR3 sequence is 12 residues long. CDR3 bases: TGTGCCAGCAGCGCTCTCCCCAATGAGCAGTTCTTC. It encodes CASSALPNEQFF.

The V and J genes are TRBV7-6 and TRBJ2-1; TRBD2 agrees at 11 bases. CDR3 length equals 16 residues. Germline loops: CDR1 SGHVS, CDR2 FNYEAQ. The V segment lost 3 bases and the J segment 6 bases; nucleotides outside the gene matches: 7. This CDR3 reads CASSFSGRAYRNEQFF. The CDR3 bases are TGTGCCAGCAGCTTTAGCGGGAGGGCCTATCGCAATGAGCAGTTCTTC.

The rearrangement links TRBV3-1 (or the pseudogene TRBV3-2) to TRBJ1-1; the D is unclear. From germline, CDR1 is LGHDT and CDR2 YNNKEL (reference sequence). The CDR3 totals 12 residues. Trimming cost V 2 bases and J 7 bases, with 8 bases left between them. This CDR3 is CASSQTEVEAFF. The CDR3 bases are TGTGCCAGCAGCCAAACAGAAGTTGAAGCTTTCTTT.

The CDR3 DNA reads as TGTGCCAGCAGCCCGGGTATGGGAGTGAGATACAATGAGCAGTTCTTC. Amino acid sequence: CASSPGMGVRYNEQFF. V usage is TRBV7-9 and J usage is TRBJ2-1, with D possibly being TRBD2 (5 bases). Germline V CDR1 and CDR2: SEHNR, FQNEAQ (reference sequence). Deletions cut 5 bases from V and 4 bases from J, with 18 bases between. CDR3 length: 16 amino acids.

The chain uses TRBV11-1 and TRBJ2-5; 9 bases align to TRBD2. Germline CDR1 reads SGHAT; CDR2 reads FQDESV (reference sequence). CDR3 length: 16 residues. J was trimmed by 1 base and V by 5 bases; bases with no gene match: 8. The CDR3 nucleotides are TGTGCCAGCAGCAGGGCTCAGACTAGCGGCCAAGAGACCCAGTACTTC. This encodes CASSRAQTSGQETQYF.

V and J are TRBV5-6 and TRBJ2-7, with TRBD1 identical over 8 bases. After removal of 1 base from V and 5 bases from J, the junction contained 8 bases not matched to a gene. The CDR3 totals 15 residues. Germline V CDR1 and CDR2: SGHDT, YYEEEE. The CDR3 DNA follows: TGTGCCAGCAGCTTGTTACAGGGGGGTTTCAACGAGCAGTACTTC. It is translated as CASSLLQGGFNEQYF.